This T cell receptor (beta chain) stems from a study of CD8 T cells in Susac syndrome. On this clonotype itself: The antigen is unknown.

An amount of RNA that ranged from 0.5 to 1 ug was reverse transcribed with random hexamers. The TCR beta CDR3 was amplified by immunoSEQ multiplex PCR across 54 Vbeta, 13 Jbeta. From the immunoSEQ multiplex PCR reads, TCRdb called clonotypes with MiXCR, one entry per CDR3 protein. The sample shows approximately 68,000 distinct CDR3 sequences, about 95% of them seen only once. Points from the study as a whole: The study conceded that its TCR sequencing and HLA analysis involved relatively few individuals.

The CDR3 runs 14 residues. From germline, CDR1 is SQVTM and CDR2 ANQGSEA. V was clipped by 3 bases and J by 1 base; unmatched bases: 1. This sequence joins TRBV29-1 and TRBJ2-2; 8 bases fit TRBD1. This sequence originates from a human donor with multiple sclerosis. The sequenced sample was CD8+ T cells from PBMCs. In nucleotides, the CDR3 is TGCAGCGTTGAGGGGACAGGGAACACCGGGGAGCTGTTTTTT. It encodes CSVEGTGNTGELFF.